A single sample gave rise to the 17 T cell receptor beta chains below, sequenced in a study of identifying expanded T cells in peripheral blood. Assay used: immunoSEQ multiplex PCR; TCRdb lists only in-frame clones, some missing. The table has under 120,000 clones, about 89% seen once. Material: blood. All receptors come from a person aged 18 to 75 in good health.

This clone is a singleton in its sample. The V and J genes are TRBV7-2 and TRBJ2-5, with TRBD2 identical over 12 bases. Per the germline V gene, CDR1 is SGHTA and CDR2 is FQGNSA. With 1 base clipped from V and 2 bases from J, the junction kept 5 bases outside the gene matches. This CDR3 is built from 17 residues. The CDR3 DNA is TGTGCCAGCAGCTTAGGTATCCTAGCGGGGGGGCAAGAGACCCAGTACTTC. Amino acid sequence: CASSLGILAGGQETQYF.

The V and J genes are TRBV7-7 and TRBJ2-2, with 7 bases aligning to TRBD2. The CDR3 extends over 15 amino acids. V trimming: 5 bases; J trimming: 3 bases; junction bases outside the gene matches: 6. In germline, CDR1 is SSHAT, CDR2 FNYEAQ (reference sequence). The CDR3 nucleotides read TGTGCCAGCAGCCCCGGGGGGATGGACACCGGGGAGCTGTTTTTT. Amino acids: CASSPGGMDTGELFF.

This clone is classed as medium-sized (0.01 to 0.1%). The chain combines TRBV10-1 with TRBJ2-3; 11 nucleotides align to TRBD2. The CDR3 contains 18 residues. Germline CDR1 and CDR2: WNHNN and SYGVQD (reference sequence). The ends lost 3 bases at V and 0 bases at J; junction bases unmatched: 8. The CDR3 here is CASSESPRTSGSTDTQYF. Written as DNA, the CDR3 is TGCGCCAGCAGTGAATCCCCCCGGACTAGCGGGAGCACAGATACGCAGTATTTT.

The J gene is TRBJ2-7, the V gene TRBV28, with D maybe TRBD2 (6 bases). The ends were cut back, 2 bases at V and 7 bases at J, with 15 bases in the middle. CDR1 MDHEN and CDR2 SYDVKM come from the germline V gene. This CDR3 has 14 residues. CDR3 region: CASSLSGLLGEQYF. The CDR3 nucleotides read TGTGCCAGCAGTTTAAGCGGGCTCTTGGGTGAGCAGTACTTC.

V and J are TRBV2 and TRBJ2-1, with D tentatively TRBD2 (6 bases). CDR1 is SNHLY and CDR2 is FYNNEI in the germline V gene. The CDR3 is 14 amino acids. The V and J ends lost 7 bases and 0 bases respectively, with 10 bases between them. The CDR3 loop reads CASKEGYSYNEQFF. CDR3 sequence (DNA): TGTGCCAGCAAGGAGGGGTACTCCTACAATGAGCAGTTCTTC.

This chain joins TRBV7-8 and TRBJ1-1; D unresolved. The V gene's germline CDR1 is SGHVS and CDR2 FQNEAQ. The CDR3 is made up of 13 amino acids. V was cut by 5 bases and J by 7 bases, with 14 bases left in between. The DNA of the CDR3 is TGTGCCAGCAGCACCCCCGCCTCAGGTGAAGCTTTCTTT. Its protein is CASSTPASGEAFF.

The J gene is TRBJ2-7, the V gene TRBV7-2; D is perhaps TRBD2 (5 bases). The CDR3 is 13 amino acids. V lost 1 base and J lost 3, with 7 bases in between. Germline loops: CDR1 SGHTA, CDR2 FQGNSA. CDR3 in DNA: TGTGCCAGCAGCTTAGGACGGGACTACGAGCAGTACTTC. Protein product: CASSLGRDYEQYF. Combining the CDR3 with reference TRBV7-2 and TRBJ2-7 gives the whole variable domain GAGVSQSPSNKVTEKGKDVELRCDPISGHTALYWYRQSLGQGLEFLIYFQGNSAPDKSGLPSDRFSAERTGGSVSTLTIQRTQQEDSAVYLCASSLGRDYEQYFGPGTRLTVT.

This clone was observed a single time. V and J are TRBV5-8 and TRBJ1-1; no firm D call. Germline V CDR1 and CDR2: SGHTS, YDEGEE. Trimming removed 5 bases from V and 0 bases from J, with 17 bases in between. The CDR3 is made up of 16 amino acids. The CDR3, as DNA: TGTGCCAGCAGGGCTGGGGTTTGGGAAGTGAACACTGAAGCTTTCTTT. Translated: CASRAGVWEVNTEAFF.

The genes are TRBV7-6 and TRBJ1-6; D gene unclear. V lost 5 bases, J lost 0 bases, and 14 bases lay in between. Germline V gene lookup returns CDR1 SGHVS and CDR2 FNYEAQ. CDR3 length: 17 residues. CDR3 region: CASSRYMASSYNSPLHF. For the CDR3, the DNA is TGTGCCAGCAGCCGATACATGGCGAGCTCCTATAATTCACCCCTCCACTTT.

This clone has just a few counts. The chain recombines TRBV7-2 with TRBJ1-1; D unclear. Trimming left V 3 bases short and J 4 bases short, with 15 bases between. This CDR3 region has 15 residues. From germline, CDR1 is SGHTA and CDR2 FQGNSA. CDR3 nucleotides: TGTGCCAGCAGCTTGGGGTTGAACCGCGGCACTGAAGCTTTCTTT. Protein sequence: CASSLGLNRGTEAFF. Full variable domain (rest looked up from reference TRBV7-2 and TRBJ1-1): GAGVSQSPSNKVTEKGKDVELRCDPISGHTALYWYRQSLGQGLEFLIYFQGNSAPDKSGLPSDRFSAERTGGSVSTLTIQRTQQEDSAVYLCASSLGLNRGTEAFFGQGTRLTVV.

The CDR3 nucleotides read TGTGCCAGCAGTCCGACAGGGAGGGGAAGTCAGCCCCAGCATTTT. It specifies CASSPTGRGSQPQHF. V usage is TRBV6-5 and J usage is TRBJ1-5; 7 bases fit TRBD1. V shed 5 bases, J shed 6 bases, and the junction held 10 bases outside the gene matches. CDR1 and CDR2 from the germline V gene are MNHEY and SVGAGI. CDR3 length equals 15 residues.

The rearrangement links TRBV11-2 to TRBJ2-7, with 7 bases that match TRBD2. The germline V gene encodes CDR1 SGHAT and CDR2 FQNNGV. The CDR3 totals 16 residues. J lost 5 bases, V lost 1 base, and 11 bases had no gene match. The CDR3: CASSLVRGRVRNEQYF. DNA of the CDR3: TGTGCCAGCAGCTTAGTACGGGGGAGGGTGAGGAACGAGCAGTACTTC.

The V gene is TRBV27, the J gene TRBJ1-2, with D possibly matching TRBD1 (6 bases). The germline V gene has CDR1 MNHEY and CDR2 SMNVEV (reference sequence). The CDR3 length is 15 residues. Deletions cut 6 bases from V and 8 bases from J, with 22 bases between. CDR3 coding DNA: TGTGCCAGCAGCCGGGGGCCTTCAACCCATTCCGGCTACACCTTC. Its translation is CASSRGPSTHSGYTF.

The chain uses TRBV5-1 and TRBJ2-7, with D unclear. The germline CDR1 and CDR2 sequences are SGHRS and YFSETQ. Trimming pared 1 base from V and 5 bases from J, leaving 13 bases between. The CDR3 totals 14 residues. As DNA, the CDR3 is TGCGCCAGCAGCTTGTCAAATCCAAAACACGAGCAGTACTTC. This gives the protein CASSLSNPKHEQYF.

The rearrangement joins TRBV27 to TRBJ1-5, with D perhaps TRBD1 (5 bases). V lost 10 bases and J 3 bases, leaving 19 bases between the germline ends. The CDR3 has 15 amino acids. Germline V gives CDR1 MNHEY, CDR2 SMNVEV (reference sequence). Here the CDR3 reads CATRKGQGNNQPQHF. The CDR3 DNA reads TGTGCCACCAGGAAGGGGCAAGGTAACAATCAGCCCCAGCATTTT.

This clone was detected once. The rearrangement links TRBV5-4 to TRBJ2-3; D unclear. The CDR3 is made up of 16 amino acids. V lost 0 bases, J lost 0 bases, and 11 bases lay in between. Looked up from germline, CDR1 is SGHNT and CDR2 is YYREEE (reference sequence). In DNA, the CDR3 is TGTGCCAGCAGCTTGGAATGGCGGCGTAGCACAGATACGCAGTATTTT. This sequence encodes CASSLEWRRSTDTQYF.

This clone was recorded only once. The chain combines TRBV19 with TRBJ2-3, with D uncertain. The length of the CDR3 is 11 residues. Germline V gene sequence: CDR1 LNHDA, CDR2 SQIVND (reference sequence). V dropped 6 bases and J dropped 2 bases, with 3 bases sitting between them. The CDR3 spells CASRDTDTQYF. CDR3 DNA: TGTGCCAGTAGGGACACAGATACGCAGTATTTT.